The 14 T cell receptor beta chains given below trace back to one sample, sequenced in a study of shared clonotypes between healthy human individuals. Measured with immunoSEQ multiplex PCR; TCRdb has only the in-frame clones, and not every one. The sample holds 1 million to 1.2 million clones, around three quarters seen once. The sample comprised memory CD4+ T cells from PBMCs. Regarding subset: CD45RA-negative fraction. These TCRs come from a man in his late teens or twenties in good health. Some clones in this sample may be carry-over from other donors' samples.

CDR3 sequence (DNA): TGTGCCAGCAGCTTAGCGCTAGTCCAGAACACTGAAGCTTTCTTT. Translated, it gives CASSLALVQNTEAFF. The chain has TRBV7-8 and TRBJ1-1; D uncertain. V shed 0 bases and J shed 1 base, with 9 bases lying between them. The CDR3 has 15 amino acids. Germline V gene data show CDR1 as SGHVS and CDR2 as FQNEAQ. Full variable domain (outside the CDR3, taken from reference TRBV7-8 and TRBJ1-1): GAGVSQSPRYKVAKRGQDVALRCDPISGHVSLFWYQQALGQGPEFLTYFQNEAQLDKSGLPSDRFFAERPEGSVSTLKIQRTQQEDSAVYLCASSLALVQNTEAFFGQGTRLTVV.

V usage is TRBV7-9 and J usage is TRBJ1-2; D ambiguous. The CDR3 is 13 residues long. V was clipped by 3 bases and J by 7 bases, with 12 bases between them. The V gene's germline CDR1 is SEHNR and CDR2 FQNEAQ (reference sequence). The CDR3, as DNA: TGTGCCAGCAGCTTTAGCGAGTGGCGTGGCTACACCTTC. Encoded protein: CASSFSEWRGYTF.

The chain uses TRBV10-2 and TRBJ1-1; 9 bases align to TRBD1. Unmatched junction bases numbered 6, after V lost 0 bases and J lost 7 bases. Germline V lookup: CDR1 WSHSY, CDR2 SAAADI. The CDR3 extends over 15 amino acids. CDR3 loop: CASSESRTGVLEAFF. The CDR3, as DNA: TGCGCCAGCAGTGAGTCGAGGACAGGGGTACTTGAAGCTTTCTTT.

V and J are TRBV2 and TRBJ2-7; possible D gene TRBD1, 5 bases. The CDR3 runs to 14 residues. Trimming took off 4 bases at V and 2 bases at J, with 12 bases between the two ends. Germline values: CDR1 SNHLY, CDR2 FYNNEI. The CDR3 reads CASSAFTGPYEQYF. The CDR3 DNA follows: TGTGCCAGCAGTGCCTTTACAGGACCCTACGAGCAGTACTTC.

The chain uses TRBV4-1 and TRBJ2-2; D tentatively fits TRBD1 or TRBD2 (6 bases each). The CDR3 runs to 14 residues. Looked up from germline, CDR1 is MGHRA and CDR2 is YSYEKL. V dropped 2 bases and J dropped 6 bases, with 10 bases sitting between them. CDR3 protein: CASSQKGGAGELFF. As DNA, the CDR3 is TGCGCCAGCAGCCAAAAGGGGGGAGCCGGGGAGCTGTTTTTT.

The chain joins TRBV28 to TRBJ1-3; D is ambiguous. This CDR3 contains 13 residues. Per the germline V gene, CDR1 is MDHEN and CDR2 is SYDVKM. V was clipped by 6 bases and J by 4 bases, with 10 bases between them. CDR3 DNA sequence: TGTGCCAGCAGCACCAATGACGGAAACACCATATATTTT. Amino acid sequence: CASSTNDGNTIYF.

The chain joins TRBV21-1 to TRBJ1-2. TRBV21-1 constitutes a pseudogene. The CDR3 covers 16 residues. CDR3 amino acids: CASSKVQGPGPYGYTF. CDR3 nucleotides: TGTGCCAGCAGCAAAGTGCAGGGACCGGGGCCCTATGGCTACACCTTC.

The chain couples TRBV19 to TRBJ1-2; D possibly corresponds to TRBD1 (5 bases). The length of the CDR3 is 14 residues. Trimming stripped 3 bases from V and 1 base from J, with 9 bases between. Per the germline V gene, CDR1 is LNHDA and CDR2 is SQIVND (reference sequence). The DNA for the CDR3 is TGTGCCAGTAGTATCCCGACAGATAACTATGGCTACACCTTC. This encodes CASSIPTDNYGYTF.

This clone was observed a few times. The chain employs TRBV5-6 and TRBJ2-7, with a possible D match to TRBD1 (6 bases). Trimming left V 3 bases short and J 3 bases short, with 7 bases between. CDR1 is SGHDT, CDR2 YYEEEE, per germline. CDR3 size: 12 residues. CDR3 in amino acids: CASSSGDYEQYF. Written as DNA, the CDR3 is TGTGCCAGCAGCTCAGGGGACTACGAGCAGTACTTC.

The chain recombines TRBV27 with TRBJ1-3; 8 positions agree with TRBD1. There are 17 residues in the CDR3. Trimming at V came to 5 bases and at J to 0 bases, leaving 9 bases not matched to a gene. Per the germline V gene, CDR1 is MNHEY and CDR2 is SMNVEV (reference sequence). The CDR3 bases are TGTGCCAGCAGTCCCCTGGGACAGGTGACCTCTGGAAACACCATATATTTT. It encodes CASSPLGQVTSGNTIYF.

The chain has TRBV2 and TRBJ2-7; D uncertain. CDR3 length: 11 residues. V was shortened by 4 bases and J by 9 bases, with 10 bases between the two germline ends. Germline CDR1 SNHLY, CDR2 FYNNEI. CDR3: CASSGRGPQYF. The DNA of the CDR3 is TGTGCCAGCAGTGGGAGAGGACCGCAGTACTTC.

The J gene is TRBJ2-7, the V gene TRBV28; TRBD2 agrees at 10 bases. Germline CDR1 MDHEN, CDR2 SYDVKM. The trim removed 4 bases at V and 0 bases at J, leaving 18 bases unmatched. The CDR3 is 20 amino acids. CDR3 region: CASSSPLGGSGRQGSYEQYF. For the CDR3, the DNA is TGTGCCAGCAGTTCACCACTCGGAGGTAGCGGGAGGCAAGGCTCCTACGAGCAGTACTTC.

V and J are TRBV2 and TRBJ2-7, with TRBD2 matching 11 bases. Germline CDR1 is SNHLY and CDR2 is FYNNEI. Unmatched junction bases numbered 5, after V lost 4 bases and J lost 3 bases. This CDR3 is 15 amino acids long. CDR3 loop: CASSVGTSGYYEQYF. The DNA for the CDR3 is TGTGCCAGCAGTGTTGGGACTAGCGGATACTACGAGCAGTACTTC. Variable domain in full (rest from reference TRBV2 and TRBJ2-7): EPEVTQTPSHQVTQMGQEVILRCVPISNHLYFYWYRQILGQKVEFLVSFYNNEISEKSEIFDDQFSVERPDGSNFTLKIRSTKLEDSAMYFCASSVGTSGYYEQYFGPGTRLTVT.

This clone was observed a handful of times. J is TRBJ1-5 and V is TRBV28; D is undetermined. The CDR3 length is 14 residues. Trimming removed 3 bases from V and 3 bases from J, with 9 bases in between. Looked up from germline, CDR1 is MDHEN and CDR2 is SYDVKM. The DNA of the CDR3 is TGTGCCAGCAGTTTGGGTCACACCAATCAGCCCCAGCATTTT. Translated: CASSLGHTNQPQHF.